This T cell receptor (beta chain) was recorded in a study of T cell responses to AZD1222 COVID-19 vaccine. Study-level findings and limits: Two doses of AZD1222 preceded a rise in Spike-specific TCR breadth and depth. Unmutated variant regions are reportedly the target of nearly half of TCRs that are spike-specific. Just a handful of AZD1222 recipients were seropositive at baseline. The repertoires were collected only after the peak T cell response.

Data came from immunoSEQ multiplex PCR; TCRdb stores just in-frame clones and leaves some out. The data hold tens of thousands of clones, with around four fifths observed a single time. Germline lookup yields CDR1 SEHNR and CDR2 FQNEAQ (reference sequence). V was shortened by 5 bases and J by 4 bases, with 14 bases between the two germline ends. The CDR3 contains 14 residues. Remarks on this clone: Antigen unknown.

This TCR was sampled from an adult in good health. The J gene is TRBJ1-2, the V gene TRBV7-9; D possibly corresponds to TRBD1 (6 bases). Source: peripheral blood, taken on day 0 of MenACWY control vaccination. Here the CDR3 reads CASSRGDGLYGYTF. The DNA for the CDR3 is TGTGCCAGCAGCAGGGGGGATGGGCTCTATGGCTACACCTTC.